Presented here are 30 T cell receptor beta chains from one specimen sequenced in a study of T cells after posttransplantation cyclophosphamide. Sequencing used immunoSEQ multiplex PCR; TCRdb keeps in-frame clones, though not all of them. Sampling found fewer than 55,000 clones, none seen once. Sequencing input: PBMCs. The source of these receptors is a man between 35 and 55 years old in good health, CMV-negative, and a related stem cell transplant donor.

This clone was observed at least ten times. The chain couples TRBV10-1 to TRBJ2-1; 9 bases map to TRBD1. Trimming at V came to 6 bases and at J to 1 base, leaving 4 bases not matched to a gene. CDR3 size: 15 residues. Germline V gene lookup returns CDR1 WNHNN and CDR2 SYGVQD (reference sequence). CDR3 nucleotides: TGCGCCAGCAGCCCCGGGACAGGGTCCTACAATGAGCAGTTCTTC. Protein product: CASSPGTGSYNEQFF.

This clone appeared many times. The sample contains more than one DNA sequence encoding this CDR3. This chain connects TRBV12-5 to TRBJ2-5, with 7 bases lining up with TRBD2. The CDR3 length is 14 residues. The V gene end was trimmed by 3 bases and the J gene end by 4 bases; junction bases not matched to a gene: 5. CDR1 LGHNT and CDR2 FRNRAP come from the germline V gene. For the CDR3, the DNA is TGTGCTAGTGGTTTTACGGGAGGAGGAGAGACCCAGTACTTC. Its translation: CASGFTGGGETQYF.

This clone was detected ten times or more. The rearrangement uses TRBV6-1 and TRBJ1-2; TRBD1 aligns across 12 bases. CDR1 and CDR2 from the germline V gene are MNHNS and SASEGT. The CDR3 spans 15 residues. V lost 7 bases, J lost 8 bases, and 11 bases stayed unmatched. CDR3: CASTRGGQGAKGYTF. The CDR3 DNA follows: TGTGCCAGCACCAGAGGGGGACAGGGGGCGAAAGGCTACACCTTC.

Ten or more counts support this clone. The J gene is TRBJ2-2, the V gene TRBV30, with 13 bases that match TRBD2. The germline gives CDR1 GTSNPN, CDR2 SVGIG (reference sequence). The ends lost 3 bases at V and 5 bases at J; junction bases unmatched: 3. There are 15 residues in the CDR3. In DNA form, the CDR3 reads TGTGCCTGGAGCTCGGGACTAGCGGGAACCGGGGAGCTGTTTTTT. The encoded protein is CAWSSGLAGTGELFF.

In its sample, this clone was seen many times. V usage is TRBV7-3 and J usage is TRBJ1-2; D unresolved. Trimming cost V 11 bases and J 0 bases, with 7 bases left between them. CDR1 is SGHTA and CDR2 is FQGTGA in the germline V gene. The CDR3 sequence is 11 residues long. Written as DNA, the CDR3 is TGTGCCTCAGAGGCTAACTATGGCTACACCTTC. It encodes CASEANYGYTF.

This clone occurred many times. V is TRBV15 and J is TRBJ2-5, with a tentative D call TRBD2 (5 bases). Trimming took off 4 bases at V and 2 bases at J, with 14 bases between the two ends. The germline V gene has CDR1 LNHNV and CDR2 YYDKDF (reference sequence). The CDR3 runs to 15 residues. CDR3: CATSTHFGVQETQYF. In nucleotides, the CDR3 is TGTGCCACCAGCACCCATTTCGGGGTACAAGAGACCCAGTACTTC.

In its sample, this clone was seen many times. The CDR3 sequence is CASSLLQSGKVLNTEAFF. The CDR3 DNA follows: TGCGCCAGCAGCCTACTACAATCAGGGAAGGTGCTGAACACTGAAGCTTTCTTT. The chain employs TRBV4-1 and TRBJ1-1; perhaps TRBD1 as D (5 bases). The CDR3 runs to 18 residues. Germline CDR1 reads MGHRA; CDR2 reads YSYEKL. Trimming shortened V by 4 bases and J by 0 bases, and 21 bases separated the two germline ends.

This clone was seen many times. V and J are TRBV11-2 and TRBJ1-2; 7 bases map to TRBD1. Losses at the gene ends were 6 bases for V and 9 bases for J; bases not matched to a gene: 4. The CDR3 has 11 residues. Per the germline V gene, CDR1 is SGHAT and CDR2 is FQNNGV. The chain's CDR3 is CASRRDSSYTF. As DNA, the CDR3 is TGTGCCAGCAGAAGGGACAGTAGCTACACCTTC.

This clone was picked up many times. This chain joins TRBV6-6 and TRBJ1-1, with a tentative D call TRBD1 (6 bases). The V gene lost 4 bases and the J gene lost 4 bases, with 7 bases spanning the gap. CDR3 length equals 12 residues. CDR1 MNHNY and CDR2 SVGAGI come from the germline V gene (reference sequence). Written as DNA, the CDR3 is TGTGCCAGCAGTTCCAGGGGCACTGAAGCTTTCTTT. Protein: CASSSRGTEAFF.

This clone was observed at least ten times. V usage is TRBV10-1 and J usage is TRBJ2-2, with D perhaps TRBD1 (6 bases). This CDR3 has 14 residues. Between the trimmed V and J ends, which lost 6 bases and 7 bases, there was a span of 15 bases. Germline CDR1 and CDR2: WNHNN and SYGVQD (reference sequence). CDR3 DNA: TGCGCCAGCAGCCGGACAGCCCTGAACGGGGAGCTGTTTTTT. Protein: CASSRTALNGELFF.

This clone has at least ten counts. This sequence joins TRBV19 and TRBJ1-6; 10 bases map to TRBD1. V was pared by 4 bases and J by 9 bases, with 0 bases of the junction left unmatched. Germline V gene data show CDR1 as LNHDA and CDR2 as SQIVND (reference sequence). The CDR3 runs to 13 residues. The CDR3 coding sequence is TGTGCCAGTAGTAGGGACAGGGGTTCACCCCTCCACTTT. Translated, it gives CASSRDRGSPLHF.

The genes are TRBV7-8 and TRBJ2-2; 10 nucleotides align to TRBD2. After removal of 9 bases from V and 1 base from J, the junction contained 5 bases not matched to a gene. CDR1 and CDR2 from the germline V gene are SGHVS and FQNEAQ. This CDR3 is built from 15 residues. The CDR3 DNA follows: TGTGCCAGTTTAGCGGGGGGCATGAACACCGGGGAGCTGTTTTTT. Translation gives CASLAGGMNTGELFF.

In its sample, this clone was seen many times. The chain links TRBV7-9 to TRBJ1-2, with TRBD1 matching 8 bases. CDR3 length: 14 residues. Germline-derived CDR1 and CDR2 are SEHNR and FQNEAQ (reference sequence). V dropped 6 bases and J dropped 3; count of bases not matched to a gene: 6. In DNA, the CDR3 is TGTGCCAGCAGGGGGACAGGTGGGGACTATGGCTACACCTTC. It is translated as CASRGTGGDYGYTF.

To note about this clone: Germline and junction disagree at one end, which may indicate a read error. The CDR3, as DNA: TGTGCCAGCAGCTTGCGGGAGGGAAACTACGATGAGCAGTTCTTC. The encoded protein is CASSLREGNYDEQFF. This sequence joins TRBV7-8 and TRBJ2-1, with 9 bases matching TRBD2. This CDR3 is 15 amino acids long. CDR1 is SGHVS and CDR2 is FQNEAQ in the germline V gene.

There are many counts of this clone. The rearrangement uses TRBV11-2 and TRBJ2-4, with TRBD1 as a possible D gene (6 bases). Trimming stripped 6 bases from V and 0 bases from J, with 15 bases between. Germline V gene data show CDR1 as SGHAT and CDR2 as FQNNGV. The CDR3 loop spans 16 amino acids. This CDR3 is CASSQDRTLAKNIQYF. In DNA, the CDR3 is TGTGCCAGCAGTCAAGACAGGACTCTAGCCAAAAACATTCAGTACTTC.

This clone came up a few times. The chain uses TRBV5-3 and TRBJ2-7; weak D call: TRBD2 (5 bases). TRBV5-3 is noted as an ORF with a role that remains uncertain. Trimming stripped 5 bases from V and 1 base from J, with 16 bases between. This CDR3 contains 15 residues. This CDR3 is CARSKEDPRSYEQYV. Written as DNA, the CDR3 is TGTGCCAGAAGTAAGGAGGATCCACGATCCTACGAGCAGTACGTC.

This clone was recorded at least ten times. The gene calls are TRBV6-5 and TRBJ2-7; 8 nucleotides match TRBD1. The CDR3 consists of 15 residues. CDR1 and CDR2 (germline): MNHEY, SVGAGI. V lost 2 bases, J lost 5 bases, and 8 bases stayed unmatched. The CDR3 reads CASSYLRQGKHEQYF. CDR3 in DNA: TGTGCCAGCAGTTACCTCAGACAGGGGAAGCACGAGCAGTACTTC.

This clone was detected many times. The gene calls are TRBV5-4 and TRBJ2-3; D is ambiguous. The V end lost 0 bases, the J end lost 0 bases, and 14 bases lay between the germline ends. Germline lookup yields CDR1 SGHNT and CDR2 YYREEE (reference sequence). This CDR3 comprises 17 residues. For the CDR3, the DNA is TGTGCCAGCAGCTTGGGCTTCTCGGGTCTGAGCACAGATACGCAGTATTTT. Residues: CASSLGFSGLSTDTQYF.

This clone was seen many times. The J gene is TRBJ2-7, the V gene TRBV7-9, with a possible D match to TRBD1 (6 bases). Trimming cost V 5 bases and J 3 bases, with 23 bases left between them. The V gene's germline CDR1 is SEHNR and CDR2 FQNEAQ (reference sequence). The CDR3 spans 17 residues. CDR3 DNA sequence: TGTGCCAGCAGCCTTGGCTGGGGGCCAAACGCCAACTACGAGCAGTACTTC. Protein sequence: CASSLGWGPNANYEQYF.

This chain connects TRBV2 to TRBJ2-5, with TRBD1 identical over 9 bases. V gave up 5 bases and J gave up 5 bases; unmatched junction bases: 3. The CDR3 has 13 residues. In germline, CDR1 is SNHLY, CDR2 FYNNEI. The CDR3 DNA sequence: TGTGCCAGCAGTAGGGACAGGGATGAGACCCAGTACTTC. It encodes CASSRDRDETQYF.

This clone has ten or more counts. This sequence joins TRBV19 and TRBJ1-1; 11 bases are shared with TRBD1. Losses at the gene ends were 0 bases for V and 6 bases for J; bases not matched to a gene: 6. This CDR3 spans 16 amino acids. Germline-derived CDR1 and CDR2 are LNHDA and SQIVND (reference sequence). The CDR3, as DNA: TGTGCCAGTAGTATAGAGCCGGGACAGGGGGGCGCTGAAGCTTTCTTT. Translated: CASSIEPGQGGAEAFF.

This clone was counted many times. The gene calls are TRBV5-1 and TRBJ2-2, with D unresolved. Trimming pared 5 bases from V and 0 bases from J, leaving 11 bases between. The CDR3 totals 15 residues. Germline values: CDR1 SGHRS, CDR2 YFSETQ. CDR3 residues: CASRVSTANTGELFF. CDR3 coding DNA: TGCGCCAGCAGGGTTAGTACAGCGAACACCGGGGAGCTGTTTTTT.

This clone was observed many times. The rearrangement joins TRBV18 to TRBJ1-2, with D perhaps matching TRBD1 (5 bases). The germline V gene has CDR1 KGHSH and CDR2 LQKENI. This CDR3 region has 11 residues. Trimming stripped 5 bases from V and 8 bases from J, with 9 bases between. CDR3 coding DNA: TGTGCCAGCTCAGGAGGGGTCGGCTACACCTTC. Translating gives CASSGGVGYTF.

Ten or more counts support this clone. The chain links TRBV6-6 to TRBJ1-5; D is ambiguous. Between the trimmed V and J ends, which lost 6 bases and 1 base, there was a span of 10 bases. The CDR3 length is 14 residues. The germline gives CDR1 MNHNY, CDR2 SVGAGI (reference sequence). CDR3 coding DNA: TGTGCCAGCAGGCACAGCCTGAGCAATCAGCCCCAGCATTTT. This sequence encodes CASRHSLSNQPQHF.

This chain uses TRBV9 with TRBJ2-3; 8 bases match TRBD1. The germline V gene encodes CDR1 SGDLS and CDR2 YYNGEE. Trimming removed 6 bases from V and 0 bases from J; junction bases left unmatched: 6. This CDR3 is built from 15 residues. The CDR3 here is CASTRQGISTDTQYF. The DNA for the CDR3 is TGTGCCAGCACTCGACAGGGGATTAGCACAGATACGCAGTATTTT.

This clone was counted between two and nine times. The V and J genes are TRBV7-9 and TRBJ2-1, with 9 positions matching TRBD2. The CDR3 has 16 amino acids. CDR1 SEHNR and CDR2 FQNEAQ come from the germline V gene (reference sequence). The junction had 4 bases not matched to a gene; V was cut back by 1 base and J by 3 bases. This chain's CDR3 is CASSLGLAGLYNEQFF. In nucleotides, the CDR3 is TGTGCCAGCAGCTTAGGTCTAGCGGGACTCTACAATGAGCAGTTCTTC.

In its sample, this clone was seen a few times. This chain joins TRBV18 and TRBJ2-5; TRBD2 matches at 13 bases. In germline, CDR1 is KGHSH, CDR2 LQKENI. The length of the CDR3 is 14 residues. V dropped 5 bases and J dropped 5; count of bases not matched to a gene: 2. Here the CDR3 DNA reads TGTGCCAGCTCAGGACTAGCGGGAGTGGAGACCCAGTACTTC. It specifies CASSGLAGVETQYF.

This clone was seen more than once but under ten times. The gene calls are TRBV21-1 and TRBJ2-2; TRBD2 is the table's D call, not checked against the DNA. TRBV21-1 is tagged as a pseudogene. CDR3 size: 20 residues. CDR3 protein: CASSNQTLTSGLPGTGELFF. The CDR3 nucleotides are TGTGCCAGCAGCAACCAAACCCTGACTAGCGGGTTACCAGGCACCGGGGAGCTGTTTTTT.

This clone was seen repeatedly, ten times or more. The V gene is TRBV19, the J gene TRBJ1-5; D is uncertain. Germline assignment: CDR1 LNHDA and CDR2 SQIVND (reference sequence). The CDR3 has 12 residues. V was trimmed by 3 bases and J by 11 bases, leaving 11 bases between them. In DNA, the CDR3 is TGTGCCAGTAGTATCGAGGGCCGGTCCCAGCATTTT. Residues: CASSIEGRSQHF.

This clone was seen ten or more times. V usage is TRBV7-8 and J usage is TRBJ2-7; D uncertain. V gave up 2 bases and J gave up 7 bases, with 9 bases separating them. Per germline, CDR1 SGHVS and CDR2 FQNEAQ. CDR3 length: 12 amino acids. The CDR3 here is CASSLPGSEQYV. The CDR3 DNA follows: TGTGCCAGCAGCTTACCCGGGTCTGAGCAGTACGTC.